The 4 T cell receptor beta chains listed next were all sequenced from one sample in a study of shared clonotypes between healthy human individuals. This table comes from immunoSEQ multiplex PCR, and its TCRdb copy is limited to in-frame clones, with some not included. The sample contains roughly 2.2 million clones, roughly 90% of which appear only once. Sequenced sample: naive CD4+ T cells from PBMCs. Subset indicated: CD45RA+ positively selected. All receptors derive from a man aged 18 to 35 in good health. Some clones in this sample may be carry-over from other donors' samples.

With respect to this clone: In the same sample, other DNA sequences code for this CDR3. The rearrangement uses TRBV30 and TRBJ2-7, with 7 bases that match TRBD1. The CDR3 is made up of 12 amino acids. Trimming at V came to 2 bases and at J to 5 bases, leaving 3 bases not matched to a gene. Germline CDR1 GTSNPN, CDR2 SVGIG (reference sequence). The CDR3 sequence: CAWSLTGNEQYF. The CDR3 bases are TGTGCCTGGAGTTTGACAGGGAACGAGCAGTACTTC.

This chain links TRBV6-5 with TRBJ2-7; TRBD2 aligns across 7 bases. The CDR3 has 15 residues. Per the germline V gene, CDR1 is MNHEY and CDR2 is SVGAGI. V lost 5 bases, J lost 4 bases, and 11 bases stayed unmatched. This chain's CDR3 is CASSGEGLGKYEQYF. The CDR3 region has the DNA TGTGCCAGCAGTGGAGAAGGACTAGGGAAGTACGAGCAGTACTTC.

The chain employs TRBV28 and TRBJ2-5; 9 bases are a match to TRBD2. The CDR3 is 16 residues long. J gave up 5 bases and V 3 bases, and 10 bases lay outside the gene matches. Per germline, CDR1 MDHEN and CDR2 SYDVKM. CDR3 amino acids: CASSFGLSGSRETQYF. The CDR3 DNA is TGTGCCAGCAGTTTTGGTCTTAGCGGGAGTCGGGAGACCCAGTACTTC. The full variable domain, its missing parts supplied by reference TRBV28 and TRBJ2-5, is DVKVTQSSRYLVKRTGEKVFLECVQDMDHENMFWYRQDPGLGLRLIYFSYDVKMKEKGDIPEGYSVSREKKERFSLILESASTNQTSMYLCASSFGLSGSRETQYFGPGTRLLVL.

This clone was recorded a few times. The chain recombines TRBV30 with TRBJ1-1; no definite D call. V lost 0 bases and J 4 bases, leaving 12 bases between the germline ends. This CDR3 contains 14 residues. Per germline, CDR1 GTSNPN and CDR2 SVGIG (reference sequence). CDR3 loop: CAWSVNPPPTEAFF. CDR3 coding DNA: TGTGCCTGGAGTGTAAACCCTCCACCCACTGAAGCTTTCTTT.